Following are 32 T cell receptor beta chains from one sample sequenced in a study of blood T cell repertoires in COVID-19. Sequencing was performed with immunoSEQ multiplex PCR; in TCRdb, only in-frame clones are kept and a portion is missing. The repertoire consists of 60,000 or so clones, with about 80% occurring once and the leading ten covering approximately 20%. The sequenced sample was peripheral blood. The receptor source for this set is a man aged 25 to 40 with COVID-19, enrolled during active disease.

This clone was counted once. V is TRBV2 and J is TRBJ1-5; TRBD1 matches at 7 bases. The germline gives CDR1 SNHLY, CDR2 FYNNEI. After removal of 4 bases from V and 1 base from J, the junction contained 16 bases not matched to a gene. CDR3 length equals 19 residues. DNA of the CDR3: TGTGCCAGCAGTGTTTCGGGGACAGAACAAAAAAAAAGCAATCAGCCCCAGCATTTT. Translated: CASSVSGTEQKKSNQPQHF.

The CDR3 DNA is TGTGCCAGCAGCCCACAGGGGGATTCAGAAGCTTTCTTT. It encodes CASSPQGDSEAFF. The chain links TRBV11-2 to TRBJ1-1; 8 positions match TRBD1. Germline CDR1 SGHAT, CDR2 FQNNGV. The CDR3 is 13 amino acids. Trimming took 5 bases from V and 8 from J; bases not matched to a gene: 7.

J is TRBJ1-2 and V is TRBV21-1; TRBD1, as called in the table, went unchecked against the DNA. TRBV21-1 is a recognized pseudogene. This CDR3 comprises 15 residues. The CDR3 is CASSKVPPGHYGYTF. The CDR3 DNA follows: TGTGCCAGCAGCAAAGTCCCCCCAGGTCATTACGGCTACACCTTC.

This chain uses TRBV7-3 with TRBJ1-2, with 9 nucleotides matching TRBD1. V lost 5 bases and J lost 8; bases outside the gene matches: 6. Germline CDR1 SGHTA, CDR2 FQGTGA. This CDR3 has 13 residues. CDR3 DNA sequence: TGTGCCAGCAGCCCGGGACAGGGATACGGCTACACCTTC. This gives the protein CASSPGQGYGYTF. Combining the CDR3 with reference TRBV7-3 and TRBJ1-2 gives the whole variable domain GAGVSQTPSNKVTEKGKYVELRCDPISGHTALYWYRQSLGQGPEFLIYFQGTGAADDSGLPNDRFFAVRPEGSVSTLKIQRTERGDSAVYLCASSPGQGYGYTFGSGTRLTVV.

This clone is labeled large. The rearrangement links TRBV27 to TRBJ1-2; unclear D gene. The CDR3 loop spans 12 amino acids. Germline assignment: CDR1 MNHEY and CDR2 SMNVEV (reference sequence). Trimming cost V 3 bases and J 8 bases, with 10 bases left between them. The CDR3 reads CASSFRGRGYTF. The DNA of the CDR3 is TGTGCCAGCAGTTTCCGAGGGAGGGGCTACACCTTC.

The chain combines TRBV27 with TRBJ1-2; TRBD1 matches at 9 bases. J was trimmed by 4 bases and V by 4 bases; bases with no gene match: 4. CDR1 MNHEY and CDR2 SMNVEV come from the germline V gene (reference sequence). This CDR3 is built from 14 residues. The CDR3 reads CASSSTGGVYGYTF. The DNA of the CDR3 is TGTGCCAGCAGTTCCACAGGGGGCGTCTATGGCTACACCTTC.

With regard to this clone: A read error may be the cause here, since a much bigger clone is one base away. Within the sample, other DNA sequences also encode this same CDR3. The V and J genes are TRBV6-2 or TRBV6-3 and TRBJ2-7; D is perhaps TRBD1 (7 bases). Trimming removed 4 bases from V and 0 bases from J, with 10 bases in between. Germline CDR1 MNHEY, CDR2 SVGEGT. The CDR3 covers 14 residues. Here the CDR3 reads CASSSGGSSYEQYF. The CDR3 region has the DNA TGTGCCAGCAGTTCAGGGGGGAGCTCCTACGAGCAGTACTTC.

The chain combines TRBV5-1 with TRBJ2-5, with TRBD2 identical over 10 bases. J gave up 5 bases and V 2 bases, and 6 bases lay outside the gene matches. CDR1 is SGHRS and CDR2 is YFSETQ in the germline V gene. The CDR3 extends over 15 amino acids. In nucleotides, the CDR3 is TGCGCCAGCAGCTTAGCGGGAGGGCCAGGGGAGACCCAGTACTTC. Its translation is CASSLAGGPGETQYF.

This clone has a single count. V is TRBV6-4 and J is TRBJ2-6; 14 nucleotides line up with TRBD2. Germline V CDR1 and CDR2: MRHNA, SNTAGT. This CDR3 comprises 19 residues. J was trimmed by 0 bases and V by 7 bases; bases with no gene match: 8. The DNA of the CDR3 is TGTGCCAGCACCGGACTAGCGGGAGGTACCGCCTCTGGGGCCAACGTCCTGACTTTC. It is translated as CASTGLAGGTASGANVLTF.

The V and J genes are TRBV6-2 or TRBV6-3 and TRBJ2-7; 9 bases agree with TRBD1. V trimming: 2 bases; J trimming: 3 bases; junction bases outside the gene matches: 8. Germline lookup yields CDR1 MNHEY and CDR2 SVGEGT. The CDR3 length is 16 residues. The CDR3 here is CASSYRTGTGSYEQYF. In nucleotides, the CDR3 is TGTGCCAGCAGTTACCGAACCGGGACAGGGAGCTACGAGCAGTACTTC.

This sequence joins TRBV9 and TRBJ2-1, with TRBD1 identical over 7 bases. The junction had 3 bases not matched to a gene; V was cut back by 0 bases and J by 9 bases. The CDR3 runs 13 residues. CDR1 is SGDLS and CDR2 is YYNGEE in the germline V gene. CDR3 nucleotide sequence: TGTGCCAGCAGCGTAGGACAGGGCGGTGAGCAGTTCTTC. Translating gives CASSVGQGGEQFF.

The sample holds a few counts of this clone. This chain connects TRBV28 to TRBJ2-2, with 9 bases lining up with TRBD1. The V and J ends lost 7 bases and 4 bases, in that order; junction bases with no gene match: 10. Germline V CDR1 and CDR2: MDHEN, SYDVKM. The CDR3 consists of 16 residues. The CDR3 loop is CASKSPGTGTTGELFF. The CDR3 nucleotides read TGTGCCAGCAAGTCCCCCGGGACAGGGACCACCGGGGAGCTGTTTTTT. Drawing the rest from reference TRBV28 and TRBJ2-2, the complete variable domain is DVKVTQSSRYLVKRTGEKVFLECVQDMDHENMFWYRQDPGLGLRLIYFSYDVKMKEKGDIPEGYSVSREKKERFSLILESASTNQTSMYLCASKSPGTGTTGELFFGEGSRLTVL.

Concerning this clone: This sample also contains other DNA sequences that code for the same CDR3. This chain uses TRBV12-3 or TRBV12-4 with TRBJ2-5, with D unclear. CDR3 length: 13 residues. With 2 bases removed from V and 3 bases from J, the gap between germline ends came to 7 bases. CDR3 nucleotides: TGTGCCAGCAGTTTAAGTACAGAAGAGACCCAGTACTTC. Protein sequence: CASSLSTEETQYF.

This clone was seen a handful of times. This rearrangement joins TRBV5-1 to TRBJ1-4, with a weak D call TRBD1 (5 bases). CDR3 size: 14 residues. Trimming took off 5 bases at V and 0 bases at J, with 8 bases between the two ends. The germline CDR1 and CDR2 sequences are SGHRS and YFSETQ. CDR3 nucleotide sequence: TGCGCCAGCAGATCAGGGCCAACTAATGAAAAACTGTTTTTT. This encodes CASRSGPTNEKLFF.

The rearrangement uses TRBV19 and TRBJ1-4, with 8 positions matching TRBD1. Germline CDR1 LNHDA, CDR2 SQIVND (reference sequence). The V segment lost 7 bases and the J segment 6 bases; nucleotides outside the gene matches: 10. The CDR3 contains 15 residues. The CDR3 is CASTAGGANYEKLFF. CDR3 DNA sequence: TGTGCCAGTACTGCAGGGGGCGCGAACTATGAAAAACTGTTTTTT. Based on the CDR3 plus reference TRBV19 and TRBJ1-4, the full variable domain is DGGITQSPKYLFRKEGQNVTLSCEQNLNHDAMYWYRQDPGQGLRLIYYSQIVNDFQKGDIAEGYSVSREKKESFPLTVTSAQKNPTAFYLCASTAGGANYEKLFFGSGTQLSVL.

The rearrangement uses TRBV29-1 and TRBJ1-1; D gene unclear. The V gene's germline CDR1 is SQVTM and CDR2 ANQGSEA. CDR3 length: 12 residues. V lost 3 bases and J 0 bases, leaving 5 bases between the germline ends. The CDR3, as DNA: TGCAGCGTTGATTATATGAACACTGAAGCTTTCTTT. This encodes CSVDYMNTEAFF.

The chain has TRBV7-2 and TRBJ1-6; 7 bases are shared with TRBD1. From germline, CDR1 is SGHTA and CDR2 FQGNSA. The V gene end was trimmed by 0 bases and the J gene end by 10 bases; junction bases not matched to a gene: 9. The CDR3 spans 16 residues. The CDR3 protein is CASSLAAGGGRSPLHF. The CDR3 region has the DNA TGTGCCAGCAGCTTAGCGGCAGGGGGAGGAAGATCACCCCTCCACTTT.

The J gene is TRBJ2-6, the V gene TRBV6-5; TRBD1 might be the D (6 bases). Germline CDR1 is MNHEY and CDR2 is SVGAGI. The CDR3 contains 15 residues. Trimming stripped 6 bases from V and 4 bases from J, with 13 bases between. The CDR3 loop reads CASSPTGIGANVLTF. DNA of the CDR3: TGTGCCAGCAGCCCCACAGGGATCGGGGCCAACGTCCTGACTTTC.

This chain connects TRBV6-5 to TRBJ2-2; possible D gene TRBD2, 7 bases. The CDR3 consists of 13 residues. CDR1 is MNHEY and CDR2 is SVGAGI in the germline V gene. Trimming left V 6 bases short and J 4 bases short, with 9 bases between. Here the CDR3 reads CASRGGGTGELFF. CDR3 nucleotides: TGTGCCAGCAGAGGGGGGGGCACCGGGGAGCTGTTTTTT.

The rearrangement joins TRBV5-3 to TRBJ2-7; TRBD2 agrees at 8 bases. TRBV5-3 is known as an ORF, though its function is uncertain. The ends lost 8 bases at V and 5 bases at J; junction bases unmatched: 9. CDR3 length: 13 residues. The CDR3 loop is CASLLSGSNEQYF. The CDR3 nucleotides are TGTGCCAGTTTACTCAGCGGGAGCAACGAGCAGTACTTC.

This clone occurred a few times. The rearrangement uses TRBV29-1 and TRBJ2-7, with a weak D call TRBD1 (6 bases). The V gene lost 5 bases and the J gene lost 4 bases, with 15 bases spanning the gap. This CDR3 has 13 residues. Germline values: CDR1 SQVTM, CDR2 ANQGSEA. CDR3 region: CSVRQQQGYEQYF. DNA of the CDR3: TGCAGCGTTCGTCAACAGCAGGGGTACGAGCAGTACTTC.

The CDR3 coding sequence is TGCGCCAGCTCTGACGGGAGGGCGGCAGATACGCAGTATTTT. It translates to CASSDGRAADTQYF. V is TRBV10-1 and J is TRBJ2-3; 8 nucleotides align to TRBD2. The germline V gene encodes CDR1 WNHNN and CDR2 SYGVQD (reference sequence). This CDR3 region has 14 residues. Trimming cost V 8 bases and J 4 bases; bases outside gene matches: 8.

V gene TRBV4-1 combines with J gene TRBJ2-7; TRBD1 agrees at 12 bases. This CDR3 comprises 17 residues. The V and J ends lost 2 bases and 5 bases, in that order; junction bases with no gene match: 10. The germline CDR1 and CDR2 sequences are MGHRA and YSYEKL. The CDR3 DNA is TGCGCCAGCAGCCAACCCACCGGGACAGGGGGCTTCAACGAGCAGTACTTC. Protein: CASSQPTGTGGFNEQYF.

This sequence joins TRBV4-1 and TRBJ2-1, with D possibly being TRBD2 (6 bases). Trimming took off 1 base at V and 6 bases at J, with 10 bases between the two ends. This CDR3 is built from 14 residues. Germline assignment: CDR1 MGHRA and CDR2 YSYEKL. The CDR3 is CASSQGRDTNEQFF. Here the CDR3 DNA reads TGCGCCAGCAGCCAAGGGCGGGATACCAATGAGCAGTTCTTC.

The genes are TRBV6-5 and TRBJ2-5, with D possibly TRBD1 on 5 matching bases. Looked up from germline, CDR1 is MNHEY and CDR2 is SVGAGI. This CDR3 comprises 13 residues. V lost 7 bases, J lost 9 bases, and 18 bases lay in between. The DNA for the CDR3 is TGTGCCAGCATTAAGGGGTCCCCGGCCTCCCAGTACTTC. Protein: CASIKGSPASQYF.

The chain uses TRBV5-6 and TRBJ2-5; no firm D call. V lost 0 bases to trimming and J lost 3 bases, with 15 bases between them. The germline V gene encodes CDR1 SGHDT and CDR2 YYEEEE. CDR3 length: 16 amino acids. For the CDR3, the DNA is TGTGCCAGCAGCTTGGCCGCAGGCCCAAGGAAAGAGACCCAGTACTTC. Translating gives CASSLAAGPRKETQYF.

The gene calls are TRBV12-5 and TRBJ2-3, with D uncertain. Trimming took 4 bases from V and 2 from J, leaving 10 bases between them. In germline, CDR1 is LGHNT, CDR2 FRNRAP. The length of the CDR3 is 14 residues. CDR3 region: CASGSRLFTDTQYF. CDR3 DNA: TGTGCTAGTGGTTCCAGACTTTTCACAGATACGCAGTATTTT.

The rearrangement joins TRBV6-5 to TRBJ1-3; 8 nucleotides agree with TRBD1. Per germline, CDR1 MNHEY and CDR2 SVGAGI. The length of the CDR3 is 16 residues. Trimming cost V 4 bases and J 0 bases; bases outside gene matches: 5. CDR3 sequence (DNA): TGTGCCAGCAGTTTTACAGGGGGATCCTCTGGAAACACCATATATTTT. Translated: CASSFTGGSSGNTIYF.

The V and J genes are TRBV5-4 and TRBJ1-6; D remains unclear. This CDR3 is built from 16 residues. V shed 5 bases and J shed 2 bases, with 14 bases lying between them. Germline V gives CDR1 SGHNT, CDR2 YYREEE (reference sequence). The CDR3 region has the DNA TGTGCCAGCAGGCAAGATTTAGAGGCCTATAATTCACCCCTCCACTTT. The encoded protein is CASRQDLEAYNSPLHF.

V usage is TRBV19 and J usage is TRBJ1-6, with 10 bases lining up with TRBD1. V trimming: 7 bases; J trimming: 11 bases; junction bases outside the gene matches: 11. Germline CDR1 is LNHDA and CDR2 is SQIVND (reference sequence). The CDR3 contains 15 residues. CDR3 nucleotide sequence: TGTGCCAGTACCAGAGCCGGGACAGGGGAGCCACCCCTCCACTTT. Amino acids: CASTRAGTGEPPLHF.

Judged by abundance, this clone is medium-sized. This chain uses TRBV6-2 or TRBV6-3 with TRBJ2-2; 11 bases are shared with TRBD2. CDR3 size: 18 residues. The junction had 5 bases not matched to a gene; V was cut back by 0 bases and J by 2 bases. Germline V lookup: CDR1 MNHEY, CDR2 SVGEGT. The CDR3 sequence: CASSYSSSGGKNTGELFF. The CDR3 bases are TGTGCCAGCAGTTACTCGTCTAGCGGGGGGAAAAACACCGGGGAGCTGTTTTTT.

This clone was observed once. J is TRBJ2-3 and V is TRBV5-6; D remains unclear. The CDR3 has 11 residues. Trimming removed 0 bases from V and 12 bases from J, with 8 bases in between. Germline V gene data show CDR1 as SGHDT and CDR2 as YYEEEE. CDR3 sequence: CASSLDSLQYF. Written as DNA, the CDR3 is TGTGCCAGCAGCTTGGACAGTCTTCAGTATTTT.